This TCR beta chain is drawn from a study of technical replicates of blood from a handful of donors. Produced via immunoSEQ multiplex PCR; TCRdb's table is partial and in-frame only. The sample includes roughly 76,000 clones, about 91% of them seen just once. Germline CDR1 reads SGHAT; CDR2 reads FQNNGV. Trimming stripped 4 bases from V and 1 base from J, with 13 bases between. The CDR3 extends over 15 amino acids. The sequenced sample consisted of T cells isolated from PBMCs. The receptor was isolated from a human donor in good health. Some clones in this sample may be carry-over from other donors' samples. The J gene is TRBJ2-5, the V gene TRBV11-2; the D gene is possibly TRBD2 (5 bases). Here the CDR3 reads CASSSDRGVQETQYF. The CDR3 nucleotides read TGTGCCAGCAGCTCCGATCGGGGAGTCCAAGAGACCCAGTACTTC.